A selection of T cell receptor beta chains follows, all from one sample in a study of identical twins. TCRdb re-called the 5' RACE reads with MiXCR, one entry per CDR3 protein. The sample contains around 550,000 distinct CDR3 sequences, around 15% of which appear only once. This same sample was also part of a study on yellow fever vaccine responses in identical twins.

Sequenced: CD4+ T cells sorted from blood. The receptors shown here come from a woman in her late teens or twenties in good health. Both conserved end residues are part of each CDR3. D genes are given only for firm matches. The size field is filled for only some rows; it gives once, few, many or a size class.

CDR3nt: TGTGCCAGCAGTCCCTGGGACAGTCAAGAGACCCAGTACTTC; CDR3aa: CASSPWDSQETQYF; abundance: many; v_gene: TRBV12-3/TRBV12-4; d_gene: TRBD1; j_gene: TRBJ2-5
CDR3nt: TGCAGTGCTAGTTCTATAGCGGGGGGCCACACTTACAATGAGCAGTTCTTC; CDR3aa: CSASSIAGGHTYNEQFF; abundance: few; v_gene: TRBV20-1; d_gene: TRBD2; j_gene: TRBJ2-1
CDR3nt: TGCGCCAGCAGCTTGTTAGCGGGGGACCCCTACAATGAGCAGTTCTTC; CDR3aa: CASSLLAGDPYNEQFF; abundance: few; v_gene: TRBV5-1; d_gene: TRBD2; j_gene: TRBJ2-1
CDR3nt: TGCGCCAGCAGCTTGGTTACGGGCATGGGTACCTATGGCTACACCTTC; CDR3aa: CASSLVTGMGTYGYTF; abundance: -; v_gene: TRBV5-1; d_gene: -; j_gene: TRBJ1-2
CDR3nt: TGTGCCAGCAGCCAAGATTCCAGGCGACCGAGCTCCTACAATGAGCAGTTCTTC; CDR3aa: CASSQDSRRPSSYNEQFF; abundance: few; v_gene: TRBV3-1; d_gene: -; j_gene: TRBJ2-1
CDR3nt: TGTGCCAGCAGCCTGGGGGGACCTTCCGTGGACGAGCAGTACTTC; CDR3aa: CASSLGGPSVDEQYF; abundance: few; v_gene: TRBV2; d_gene: -; j_gene: TRBJ2-7
CDR3nt: TGTGCCGTGTCGACGGGACAGGGGACCTACGAGCAGTACTTC; CDR3aa: CAVSTGQGTYEQYF; abundance: -; v_gene: TRBV6-1; d_gene: TRBD1; j_gene: TRBJ2-7
CDR3nt: TGTGCCAGCAGCTATATCGGTCTCCGAAATGAGCAGTTCTTC; CDR3aa: CASSYIGLRNEQFF; abundance: -; v_gene: TRBV5-8; d_gene: -; j_gene: TRBJ2-1
CDR3nt: TGTGCCAGCAGCTTAAATAGGGCAGGGGGCCTGAATACGCAGTATTTT; CDR3aa: CASSLNRAGGLNTQYF; abundance: few; v_gene: TRBV7-3; d_gene: TRBD1; j_gene: TRBJ2-3
CDR3nt: TGTGCCACCAGACAGGCTAGTTCTCCTCGGAACGAGCAGTACTTC; CDR3aa: CATRQASSPRNEQYF; abundance: -; v_gene: TRBV15; d_gene: -; j_gene: TRBJ2-7
CDR3nt: TGTGCCAGCAGTTTATATAGGGGGGCCCTCACAGATACGCAGTATTTT; CDR3aa: CASSLYRGALTDTQYF; abundance: few; v_gene: TRBV28; d_gene: -; j_gene: TRBJ2-3
CDR3nt: TGCGCCAGCAGCCGAAGGACAGGGGCTCGGAACACCGGGGAGCTGTTTTTT; CDR3aa: CASSRRTGARNTGELFF; abundance: few; v_gene: TRBV5-1; d_gene: TRBD1; j_gene: TRBJ2-2
CDR3nt: TGTGCCAGCAGTTTTTTCCCCAATGAGCAGTTCTTC; CDR3aa: CASSFFPNEQFF; abundance: few; v_gene: TRBV12-3/TRBV12-4; d_gene: -; j_gene: TRBJ2-1
CDR3nt: TGTGCCAGCAGCCACCCGCCGGGAGTAGGAGGTGAGCAGTTCTTC; CDR3aa: CASSHPPGVGGEQFF; abundance: few; v_gene: TRBV7-6; d_gene: -; j_gene: TRBJ2-1
CDR3nt: TGTGCCAGCAGTTCATCTTGGGCCTTGAAACAGGGGACGCAGGTGATGAACACTGAAGCTTTCTTT; CDR3aa: CASSSSWALKQGTQVMNTEAFF; abundance: -; v_gene: TRBV28; d_gene: TRBD1; j_gene: TRBJ1-1